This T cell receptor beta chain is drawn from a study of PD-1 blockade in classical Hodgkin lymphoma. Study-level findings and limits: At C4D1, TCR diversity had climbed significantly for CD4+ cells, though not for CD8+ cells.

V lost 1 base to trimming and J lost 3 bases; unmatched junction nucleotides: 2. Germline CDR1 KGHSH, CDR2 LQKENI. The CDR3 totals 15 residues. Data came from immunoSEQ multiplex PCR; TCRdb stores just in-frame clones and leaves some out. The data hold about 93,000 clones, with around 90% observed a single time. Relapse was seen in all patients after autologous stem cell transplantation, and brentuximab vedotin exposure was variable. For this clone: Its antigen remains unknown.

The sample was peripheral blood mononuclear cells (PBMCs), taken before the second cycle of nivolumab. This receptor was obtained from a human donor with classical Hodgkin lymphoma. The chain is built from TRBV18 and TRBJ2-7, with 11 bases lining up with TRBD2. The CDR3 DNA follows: TGTGCCAGCTCACCACTAGCGGGAGGGAGCTACGAGCAGTACTTC. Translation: CASSPLAGGSYEQYF.